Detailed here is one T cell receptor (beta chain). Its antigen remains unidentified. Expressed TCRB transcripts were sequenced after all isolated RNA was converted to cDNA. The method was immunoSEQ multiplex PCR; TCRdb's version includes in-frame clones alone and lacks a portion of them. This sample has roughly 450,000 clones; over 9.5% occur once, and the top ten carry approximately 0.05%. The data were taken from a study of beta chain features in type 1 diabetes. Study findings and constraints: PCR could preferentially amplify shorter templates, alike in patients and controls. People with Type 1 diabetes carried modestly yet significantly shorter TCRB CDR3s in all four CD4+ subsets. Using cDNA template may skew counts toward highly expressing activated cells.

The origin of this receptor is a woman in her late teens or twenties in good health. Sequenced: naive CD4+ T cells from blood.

In DNA, the CDR3 is TGTGCCATCAGTGAGAAGGGCGAGACCCAGTACTTC. Translated: CAISEKGETQYF. The J gene is TRBJ2-5, the V gene TRBV10-3, with unresolved D. The CDR3 is 12 residues long. Germline lookup yields CDR1 ENHRY and CDR2 SYGVKD. V shed 2 bases and J shed 5 bases, with 6 bases lying between them.